The 2 T cell receptor beta chains presented below share a single source sample, sequenced in a study of T cells after yellow fever vaccination. TCRdb ran MiXCR on the 5' RACE reads and lists one entry per CDR3 protein. Here the sample spans hundreds of thousands of distinct CDR3 sequences, 7.5% to 9% being singletons. Sequencing used PBMCs, obtained on the day of the first yellow fever vaccination. The receptors were gathered from a man aged 18 to 29 who received the YFV17D yellow fever vaccine.

This clonotype was seen just once. V and J are TRBV28 and TRBJ2-2, with D unresolved. The germline CDR1 and CDR2 sequences are MDHEN and SYDVKM. This CDR3 has 13 residues. The V end lost 3 bases, the J end lost 5 bases, and 7 bases lay between the germline ends. The CDR3 DNA is TGTGCCAGCAGTTTTTCCAAGACCGGGGAGCTGTTTTTT. Its protein is CASSFSKTGELFF. Complete variable domain (other parts from reference TRBV28 and TRBJ2-2): DVKVTQSSRYLVKRTGEKVFLECVQDMDHENMFWYRQDPGLGLRLIYFSYDVKMKEKGDIPEGYSVSREKKERFSLILESASTNQTSMYLCASSFSKTGELFFGEGSRLTVL.

The CDR3 coding sequence is TGCGCCAGCAGCCAAGAGAACGGGAATCAGCCCCAGCATTTT. Its translation is CASSQENGNQPQHF. V is TRBV4-3 and J is TRBJ1-5; the D is unclear. V was shortened by 0 bases and J by 4 bases, with 7 bases between the two germline ends. CDR1 LGHNA and CDR2 YSLEER come from the germline V gene. The CDR3 has 14 residues.